The 24 T cell receptor beta chains in this list originate from one sample, sequenced in a study of blood T cell repertoires in COVID-19. Using immunoSEQ multiplex PCR, the repertoire was profiled, and TCRdb retains in-frame clones only, with some absent. The sample lists about 300,000 clones, about four fifths occurring once. The sample taken for sequencing was peripheral blood. These receptors came from a woman between 50 and 59 years old with acute or convalescent COVID-19.

V is TRBV10-3 and J is TRBJ1-3; 7 bases are shared with TRBD1. Trimming took 9 bases from V and 5 from J; bases not matched to a gene: 10. In germline, CDR1 is ENHRY, CDR2 SYGVKD. This CDR3 has 14 residues. CDR3 region: CAITGEGGRNTIYF. CDR3 in DNA: TGTGCCATAACCGGAGAAGGGGGCAGAAACACCATATATTTT.

The chain has TRBV4-1 and TRBJ2-5, with 8 bases aligning to TRBD2. V lost 4 bases and J lost 5; bases outside the gene matches: 12. Germline V gene data show CDR1 as MGHRA and CDR2 as YSYEKL. The CDR3 is made up of 16 amino acids. In DNA, the CDR3 is TGCGCCAGCAGCCCTTCAATCGGGAGGGCCTCGGAGACCCAGTACTTC. It specifies CASSPSIGRASETQYF.

The gene calls are TRBV5-6 and TRBJ2-7; D may be TRBD1 (6 bases). Trimming stripped 4 bases from V and 5 bases from J, with 13 bases between. CDR1 is SGHDT, CDR2 YYEEEE, per germline. CDR3 size: 13 residues. The CDR3 here is CASSISRGHEQYF. The CDR3 bases are TGTGCCAGCAGCATTTCCAGGGGCCACGAGCAGTACTTC. The whole variable domain, filled in from reference TRBV5-6 and TRBJ2-7, reads DAGVTQSPTHLIKTRGQQVTLRCSPKSGHDTVSWYQQALGQGPQFIFQYYEEEERQRGNFPDRFSGHQFPNYSSELNVNALLLGDSALYLCASSISRGHEQYFGPGTRLTVT.

V gene TRBV7-2 combines with J gene TRBJ1-2, with TRBD1 matching 8 bases. In germline, CDR1 is SGHTA, CDR2 FQGNSA. With V trimmed by 4 bases and J by 6 bases, 7 bases remained unmatched. The CDR3 covers 14 residues. The CDR3 reads CASSYRQGQNGYTF. The CDR3 DNA reads as TGTGCCAGCAGCTATAGACAGGGGCAGAATGGCTACACCTTC.

The gene calls are TRBV7-9 and TRBJ2-3; the match to TRBD1 covers 7 bases. CDR3 length: 15 residues. Germline lookup yields CDR1 SEHNR and CDR2 FQNEAQ (reference sequence). Unmatched junction bases numbered 9, after V lost 5 bases and J lost 4 bases. The CDR3 region is CASSPDRDRSDTQYF. The DNA of the CDR3 is TGTGCCAGCAGCCCAGACAGGGATAGATCAGATACGCAGTATTTT. Together with reference TRBV7-9 and TRBJ2-3, the CDR3 gives the full variable domain: DTGVSQNPRHKITKRGQNVTFRCDPISEHNRLYWYRQTLGQGPEFLTYFQNEAQLEKSRLLSDRFSAERPKGSFSTLEIQRTEQGDSAMYLCASSPDRDRSDTQYFGPGTRLTVL.

V and J are TRBV11-2 and TRBJ2-5; D perhaps matches TRBD1 (5 bases). The CDR3 covers 13 residues. V gave up 6 bases and J gave up 4 bases, with 12 bases separating them. Per germline, CDR1 SGHAT and CDR2 FQNNGV. This CDR3 is CASRQGVGETQYF. DNA for the CDR3: TGTGCCAGCAGGCAGGGTGTGGGAGAGACCCAGTACTTC.

The gene calls are TRBV9 and TRBJ1-6; no definite D call. V gave up 0 bases and J gave up 10 bases, with 14 bases separating them. The CDR3 sequence is 15 residues long. Germline-derived CDR1 and CDR2 are SGDLS and YYNGEE. The CDR3 sequence is CASSVGEGGRSPLHF. The CDR3 DNA is TGTGCCAGCAGCGTAGGGGAGGGAGGTCGGTCACCCCTCCACTTT.

This clone showed up just once. The rearrangement links TRBV3-1 (or the pseudogene TRBV3-2) to TRBJ2-1; tentative D call: TRBD1 (7 bases). The CDR3 is 13 amino acids. Looked up from germline, CDR1 is LGHDT and CDR2 is YNNKEL (reference sequence). V shed 5 bases and J shed 9 bases, with 14 bases lying between them. CDR3 residues: CASSSEQGGEQFF. For the CDR3, the DNA is TGTGCCAGCAGCAGCGAGCAGGGGGGTGAGCAGTTCTTC.

The gene calls are TRBV19 and TRBJ1-1, with 9 nucleotides matching TRBD1. The CDR3 is made up of 14 amino acids. CDR1 and CDR2 from the germline V gene are LNHDA and SQIVND (reference sequence). Trimming cost V 6 bases and J 4 bases; bases outside gene matches: 6. The CDR3: CASRIQGAITEAFF. DNA for the CDR3: TGTGCCAGTAGAATACAGGGGGCCATCACTGAAGCTTTCTTT.

The gene calls are TRBV4-1 and TRBJ1-1, with TRBD1 identical over 11 bases. This CDR3 contains 15 residues. Germline V CDR1 and CDR2: MGHRA, YSYEKL. J lost 3 bases, V lost 4 bases, and 4 bases had no gene match. CDR3 in amino acids: CASSRGGQGDTEAFF. CDR3 DNA: TGCGCCAGCAGCCGAGGGGGACAGGGGGACACTGAAGCTTTCTTT.

This chain uses TRBV15 with TRBJ1-4, with D possibly TRBD1 on 5 matching bases. Trimming stripped 1 base from V and 3 bases from J, with 9 bases between. Looked up from germline, CDR1 is LNHNV and CDR2 is YYDKDF (reference sequence). The CDR3 extends over 15 amino acids. The CDR3 DNA reads as TGTGCCACCAGCAGAGCCCAGGGATCTAATGAAAAACTGTTTTTT. Its protein is CATSRAQGSNEKLFF.

CDR3 nucleotide sequence: TGCGCCAGCAGCCGGGAGATCACTAGCACAGATACGCAGTATTTT. Translated, it gives CASSREITSTDTQYF. The rearrangement uses TRBV5-1 and TRBJ2-3, with D tentatively TRBD2 (6 bases). In germline, CDR1 is SGHRS, CDR2 YFSETQ. V lost 4 bases to trimming and J lost 0 bases, with 12 bases between them. This CDR3 has 15 amino acids. Complete variable domain (other parts from reference TRBV5-1 and TRBJ2-3): KAGVTQTPRYLIKTRGQQVTLSCSPISGHRSVSWYQQTPGQGLQFLFEYFSETQRNKGNFPGRFSGRQFSNSRSEMNVSTLELGDSALYLCASSREITSTDTQYFGPGTRLTVL.

This clone was detected only once. This rearrangement joins TRBV3-1 (or the pseudogene TRBV3-2) to TRBJ2-7; no definite D call. Deletions cut 4 bases from V and 4 bases from J, with 14 bases between. CDR3 size: 14 residues. Germline V CDR1 and CDR2: LGHDT, YNNKEL (reference sequence). As DNA, the CDR3 is TGTGCCAGCAGCCTCTCCGGGTTACGTTACGAGCAGTACTTC. Its translation is CASSLSGLRYEQYF.

This chain joins TRBV6-2 or TRBV6-3 and TRBJ2-7, with 9 positions matching TRBD1. The CDR3 spans 13 residues. Germline V gives CDR1 MNHEY, CDR2 SVGEGT. Germline trimming cut 6 bases from V and 3 bases from J; bases unmatched to any gene: 3. CDR3 sequence (DNA): TGTGCCAGCAGCCGGGACAGGGACTACGAGCAGTACTTC. Amino acids: CASSRDRDYEQYF.

The chain carries TRBV2 and TRBJ1-5, with 10 positions matching TRBD1. Germline V gene sequence: CDR1 SNHLY, CDR2 FYNNEI. This CDR3 region has 14 residues. J gave up 7 bases and V 4 bases, and 4 bases lay outside the gene matches. The CDR3, as DNA: TGTGCCAGCAGTGGAACGACAGGGGGCCAGCCCCAGCATTTT. Its protein product is CASSGTTGGQPQHF.

The chain has TRBV7-2 and TRBJ2-5; maybe TRBD1 (6 bases). The germline V gene has CDR1 SGHTA and CDR2 FQGNSA. The V end lost 5 bases, the J end lost 5 bases, and 15 bases lay between the germline ends. The length of the CDR3 is 14 residues. DNA for the CDR3: TGTGCCAGCAGCCCCAGGACAGATCGGGAGACCCAGTACTTC. Amino acids: CASSPRTDRETQYF.

The rearrangement links TRBV9 to TRBJ1-1; 7 bases line up with TRBD1. V lost 4 bases to trimming and J lost 11 bases; unmatched junction nucleotides: 17. This CDR3 has 15 residues. Germline lookup yields CDR1 SGDLS and CDR2 YYNGEE. In nucleotides, the CDR3 is TGTGCCAGCAGCCCACGGACAGGTCCCGATTTGGTGGCTTTCTTT. Translated, it gives CASSPRTGPDLVAFF.

This clone was seen once. The chain links TRBV19 to TRBJ1-6; D is perhaps TRBD1 (5 bases). The V end was cut by 6 bases, the J end by 8 bases, with 20 bases between. In germline, CDR1 is LNHDA, CDR2 SQIVND (reference sequence). CDR3 length: 16 amino acids. CDR3 in DNA: TGTGCCAGTAGGGGAACACGGGGGAGACCCGATTCACCCCTCCACTTT. Its translation: CASRGTRGRPDSPLHF.

The chain has TRBV7-2 and TRBJ2-2; a weak D match, TRBD2 (5 bases). V was trimmed by 5 bases and J by 5 bases, leaving 18 bases between them. Germline CDR1 is SGHTA and CDR2 is FQGNSA. This CDR3 is built from 16 residues. This CDR3 reads CASSRPSSSRTGELFF. CDR3 DNA sequence: TGTGCCAGCAGCAGGCCATCTAGCTCTCGAACCGGGGAGCTGTTTTTT.

The chain recombines TRBV2 with TRBJ1-5; TRBD1 might be the D (6 bases). This CDR3 has 14 residues. In germline, CDR1 is SNHLY, CDR2 FYNNEI. Deletions cut 9 bases from V and 0 bases from J, with 12 bases between. The CDR3 here is CASAGEPSNQPQHF. The CDR3 DNA sequence: TGTGCCAGTGCAGGGGAACCTAGCAATCAGCCCCAGCATTTT.

The V gene is TRBV30, the J gene TRBJ2-4; D may be TRBD2 (6 bases). Germline V CDR1 and CDR2: GTSNPN, SVGIG (reference sequence). This CDR3 region has 13 residues. V gave up 4 bases and J gave up 8 bases, with 15 bases separating them. CDR3 region: CAWTEQSGDIQYF. The CDR3 DNA reads as TGTGCCTGGACCGAGCAATCGGGGGACATTCAGTACTTC.

About this clone: The identical CDR3 is also encoded by other nucleotide sequences in the sample. The gene calls are TRBV5-1 and TRBJ2-5; D is perhaps TRBD1 (5 bases). Trimming removed 0 bases from V and 5 bases from J, with 8 bases in between. The CDR3 is 13 residues long. Per the germline V gene, CDR1 is SGHRS and CDR2 is YFSETQ. For the CDR3, the DNA is TGCGCCAGCAGCTTGGGCAGGGCTGAGACCCAGTACTTC. This sequence encodes CASSLGRAETQYF.

A note on this clone: This specimen includes other DNA sequences encoding the same CDR3. The genes are TRBV6-5 and TRBJ1-5, with 10 bases matching TRBD1. There are 13 residues in the CDR3. Trimming removed 6 bases from V and 6 bases from J; junction bases left unmatched: 2. In germline, CDR1 is MNHEY, CDR2 SVGAGI. CDR3 nucleotides: TGTGCCAGCAGGGGACAGGGGTCTCAGCCCCAGCATTTT. Its protein product is CASRGQGSQPQHF.

V and J are TRBV18 and TRBJ1-2; weak D call: TRBD1 (5 bases). The CDR3 is made up of 16 amino acids. CDR1 is KGHSH, CDR2 LQKENI, per germline. Trimming pared 2 bases from V and 2 bases from J, leaving 15 bases between. Here the CDR3 reads CASSPKENRKNYGYTF. The CDR3, as DNA: TGTGCCAGCTCACCAAAGGAGAACAGGAAAAACTATGGCTACACCTTC.